The sequence of this T cell receptor (beta chain) was determined in a study of T-cell memory formation after mild COVID-19. The germline V gene has CDR1 SGDLS and CDR2 YYNGEE. The CDR3 spans 14 residues. Trimming shortened V by 0 bases and J by 5 bases, and 11 bases separated the two germline ends. Remarks on this clonotype: Its antigen is unidentified.

5'RACE, which relied on constant-segment primers, yielded TCR alpha and TCR beta cDNA libraries carrying sample barcodes and UMIs. TCRdb used MiXCR to reprocess the 5' RACE reads, holding one entry per CDR3 protein. The sample lists about 390,000 distinct CDR3 sequences, roughly 21% seen once, with under 15% in the top ten. General study points: A balance of CD4 and CD8 characterized clones contracting day 15 to 85, whereas later expanders leaned CD4+.

The V gene is TRBV9, the J gene TRBJ1-1; D remains ambiguous. The sequence derives from an adult woman who had mild COVID-19 (a few samples of this study predate the infection). Cell type and time point are not known. Sequencing used PBMCs or a T cell subset sorted from them (not recorded which). The CDR3 nucleotides are TGTGCCAGCAGCGTAGAGTCCAGGAATACTGAAGCTTTCTTT. Its protein product is CASSVESRNTEAFF.